This TCR beta chain appears in the sequencing data of a study of blood T cells in healthy people across ages. Alongside a J-beta primer mix, a sample-barcoded 5' primer served in a second PCR lasting 7 to 11 cycles. TCRdb reanalysed the 5' RACE reads using MiXCR and keeps one entry per CDR3 protein. The sample includes some 750,000 distinct CDR3 sequences, 22% of them seen just once. Of note for this clonotype: Its antigen is undetermined. At one boundary the junction diverges from the germline segment, which might be a read error.

Whole-study findings and limits: Per million T cells, the diversity of TCR beta decreased roughly linearly as age advanced.

CDR1 SQVTM and CDR2 ANQGSEA come from the germline V gene. This CDR3 has 12 residues. Sequencing input: blood. The chain is built from TRBV29-1 and TRBJ2-5; either TRBD1 or TRBD2 may fit D (5 bases each). The TCR originated in a man aged 70-80 years in good health. The CDR3 nucleotides are TGCAGCATTGGGACGTTACAAGAGACCCAGTGCTTC. It encodes CSIGTLQETQCF.